The T cell receptor beta chain described here comes from a study of T-cell memory formation after mild COVID-19. This clonotype was counted a few times. Its antigen is currently unknown. Amplification by 5'RACE using constant-segment primers produced TCR alpha and TCR beta cDNA libraries that carried sample barcodes and UMIs. TCRdb recomputed calls from the 5' RACE reads with MiXCR, one row per CDR3 protein. Of over 120,000 distinct CDR3 sequences detected, about 19% appear once; the ten largest clones hold about 2.1%. Study-wide findings and caveats: From day 15 to 85, contracting clones were balanced between CD4 and CD8, whereas later expanders leaned toward CD4+.

Sequencing input: PBMCs or a T cell subset sorted from them (not recorded which). This clonotype was obtained from an adult woman who had mild COVID-19 (a few samples of this study predate the infection). Cell type and time point are not known.

Written as DNA, the CDR3 is TGTGCCTGGAGTCCCGGGACAGCCCACCGGGAAACTGAAGCTTTCTTT. This sequence encodes CAWSPGTAHRETEAFF. The chain links TRBV30 to TRBJ1-1; TRBD1 matches at 7 bases. Per the germline V gene, CDR1 is GTSNPN and CDR2 is SVGIG (reference sequence). The CDR3 runs 16 residues. V lost 2 bases, J lost 5 bases, and 14 bases stayed unmatched.